This TCR beta chain appears in the sequencing data of a study of shared clonotypes between healthy human individuals. Looking at the study overall: Researchers drew samples from two women and a few men aged 18 to 49. Each donor's CD4 naive and CD4 memory cells filled three plates apiece, CD8 naive two, and CD8 memory one.

This CDR3 is 15 amino acids long. Trimming removed 6 bases from V and 3 bases from J, with 17 bases in between. Germline-derived CDR1 and CDR2 are MNHEY and SVGAGI. Each sorted subset replicate got 200 ng genomic DNA, 25,000 to 35,000 genomes. Generated by immunoSEQ multiplex PCR, the TCRdb table keeps only in-frame clones and is missing some. The repertoire holds 2 million to 3 million clones, with approximately 94% as singletons. Each donor was a Caucasian adult residing in Nashville, Tennessee. The V call is TRBV6-5, the J call TRBJ1-1, with D perhaps matching TRBD1 (6 bases). The sample taken for sequencing was naive CD4+ T cells from PBMCs. Subset reported: CD45RA+ positively selected. The receptor was isolated from a man younger than 35 in good health. Some clones in this sample may be carry-over from other donors' samples. The CDR3 region is CASSRGARSHTEAFF. The DNA of the CDR3 is TGTGCCAGCAGCAGGGGTGCAAGGTCCCACACTGAAGCTTTCTTT.